One and the same sample provided the 5 T cell receptor beta chains below, sequenced in a study of beta chain features in type 1 diabetes. As every portion of the isolated RNA was reverse transcribed, the sequencing read expressed TCRB transcripts. Sequenced by immunoSEQ multiplex PCR; TCRdb stores in-frame clones only, minus some. The sample lists 900,000 or so clones, about 17% occurring once. The sequencing input was naive CD4+ T cells from blood. These receptors all come from a woman aged 18-29 years in good health.

The sample holds a few counts of this clone. V is TRBV27 and J is TRBJ2-5, with D perhaps matching TRBD2 (6 bases). Per germline, CDR1 MNHEY and CDR2 SMNVEV (reference sequence). Trimming shortened V by 6 bases and J by 4 bases, and 15 bases separated the two germline ends. The CDR3 length is 14 residues. CDR3 in DNA: TGTGCCAGCAGCCCGTCGGGGGTCCCAGAGACCCAGTACTTC. Protein product: CASSPSGVPETQYF.

This chain connects TRBV19 to TRBJ2-1; 9 bases fit TRBD1. Trimming at V came to 5 bases and at J to 7 bases, leaving 9 bases not matched to a gene. Germline CDR1 is LNHDA and CDR2 is SQIVND (reference sequence). This CDR3 contains 15 residues. For the CDR3, the DNA is TGTGCCAGTAGTGCCACCGGGACAGGGCCAAATGAGCAGTTCTTC. Its translation: CASSATGTGPNEQFF.

V and J are TRBV5-6 and TRBJ2-3; 8 bases fit TRBD2. Germline V gene lookup returns CDR1 SGHDT and CDR2 YYEEEE. The CDR3 runs 17 residues. Losses at the gene ends were 0 bases for V and 1 base for J; bases not matched to a gene: 7. CDR3 in amino acids: CASSLVGTRERTDTQYF. In DNA form, the CDR3 reads TGTGCCAGCAGCTTGGTGGGGACTAGGGAACGCACAGATACGCAGTATTTT.

The count of this clone is one. The chain uses TRBV7-2 and TRBJ1-1; a weak D match, TRBD1 (5 bases). V was clipped by 5 bases and J by 3 bases, with 10 bases between them. The length of the CDR3 is 13 residues. Germline V gene sequence: CDR1 SGHTA, CDR2 FQGNSA. The CDR3 spells CASSARVYTEAFF. CDR3 bases: TGTGCCAGCAGCGCCAGGGTCTACACTGAAGCTTTCTTT.

This clone was detected only a few times. The rearrangement joins TRBV28 to TRBJ2-7, with D possibly matching TRBD2 (5 bases). The germline V gene has CDR1 MDHEN and CDR2 SYDVKM. This CDR3 contains 14 residues. Trimming took 3 bases from V and 2 from J, leaving 11 bases between them. CDR3 DNA sequence: TGTGCCAGCAGTTTTTTTGGGAGACCCTACGAGCAGTACTTC. Its translation: CASSFFGRPYEQYF.